Listed here is a single T cell receptor beta chain. Per the germline V gene, CDR1 is MNHEY and CDR2 is SVGAGI. The junction had 3 bases not matched to a gene; V was cut back by 4 bases and J by 0 bases. The CDR3 totals 16 residues. These data come from a study of blood T cell repertoires in COVID-19. Study information: Samples taken during acute and convalescent COVID-19 were collected in the United States, Italy and Spain. T cells, B-cell-depleted T cells, or PBMCs supplied cDNA or gDNA.

How the authors handled the data: Estimates of nucleated cell counts were drawn from the amplification of reference gene primers. Measured with immunoSEQ multiplex PCR; TCRdb has only the in-frame clones, and not every one. That table furnishes V, J and clone size, whereas the DNA furnished D and trimming. The data show tens of thousands of clones, more than 75% seen once. The sequencing input was peripheral blood. The source of this sequence is a human donor in a cohort sampled during active COVID-19. This rearrangement joins TRBV6-5 to TRBJ2-3, with 11 bases lining up with TRBD2. The CDR3 DNA is TGTGCCAGCAGTTGGGGACTAGCGGCTAGCACAGATACGCAGTATTTT. It is translated as CASSWGLAASTDTQYF.